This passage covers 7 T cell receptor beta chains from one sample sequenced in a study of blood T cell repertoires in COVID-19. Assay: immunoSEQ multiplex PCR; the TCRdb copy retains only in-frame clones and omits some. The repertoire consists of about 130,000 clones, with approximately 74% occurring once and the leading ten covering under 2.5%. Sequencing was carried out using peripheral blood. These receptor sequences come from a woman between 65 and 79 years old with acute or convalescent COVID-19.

The CDR3 sequence is CASIYGVTNYGYTF. CDR3 DNA sequence: TGTGCCAGCATATACGGGGTAACAAACTATGGCTACACCTTC. V gene TRBV2 combines with J gene TRBJ1-2; D remains unclear. The germline V and J ends were trimmed by 7 bases and 2 bases, with 14 bases remaining between them. Germline V gene sequence: CDR1 SNHLY, CDR2 FYNNEI. CDR3 length: 14 residues.

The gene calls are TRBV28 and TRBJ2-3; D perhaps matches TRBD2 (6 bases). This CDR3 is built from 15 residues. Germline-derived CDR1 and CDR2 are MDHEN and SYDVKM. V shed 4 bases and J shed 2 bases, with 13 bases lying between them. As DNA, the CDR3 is TGTGCCAGCAGTTCGGGAGCGGACGCCACAGATACGCAGTATTTT. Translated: CASSSGADATDTQYF.

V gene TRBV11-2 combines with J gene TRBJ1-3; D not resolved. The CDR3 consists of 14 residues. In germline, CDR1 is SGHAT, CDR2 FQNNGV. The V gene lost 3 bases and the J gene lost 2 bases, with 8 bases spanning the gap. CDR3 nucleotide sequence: TGTGCCAGCAGCTTTGGCCGGGCTGGAAACACCATATATTTT. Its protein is CASSFGRAGNTIYF. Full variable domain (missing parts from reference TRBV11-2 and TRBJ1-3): EAGVAQSPRYKIIEKRQSVAFWCNPISGHATLYWYQQILGQGPKLLIQFQNNGVVDDSQLPKDRFSAERLKGVDSTLKIQPAKLEDSAVYLCASSFGRAGNTIYFGEGSWLTVV.

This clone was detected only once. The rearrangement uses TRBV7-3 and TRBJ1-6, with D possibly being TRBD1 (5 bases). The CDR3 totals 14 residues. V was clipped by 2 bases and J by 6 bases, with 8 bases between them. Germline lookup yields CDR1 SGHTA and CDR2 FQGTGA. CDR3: CASSLQGSNSPLHF. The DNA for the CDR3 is TGTGCCAGCAGCTTACAGGGCAGTAATTCACCCCTCCACTTT.

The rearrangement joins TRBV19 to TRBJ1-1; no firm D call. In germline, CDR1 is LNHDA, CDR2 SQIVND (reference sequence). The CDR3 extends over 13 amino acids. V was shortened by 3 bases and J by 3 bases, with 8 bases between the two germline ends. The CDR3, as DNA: TGTGCCAGTAGTATTCTATGGTACACTGAAGCTTTCTTT. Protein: CASSILWYTEAFF.

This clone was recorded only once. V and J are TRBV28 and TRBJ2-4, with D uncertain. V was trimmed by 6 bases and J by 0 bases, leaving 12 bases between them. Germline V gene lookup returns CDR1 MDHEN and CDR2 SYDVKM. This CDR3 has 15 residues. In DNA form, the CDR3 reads TGTGCCAGCAGAGGTGTTGGGCTAGCCAAAAACATTCAGTACTTC. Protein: CASRGVGLAKNIQYF.

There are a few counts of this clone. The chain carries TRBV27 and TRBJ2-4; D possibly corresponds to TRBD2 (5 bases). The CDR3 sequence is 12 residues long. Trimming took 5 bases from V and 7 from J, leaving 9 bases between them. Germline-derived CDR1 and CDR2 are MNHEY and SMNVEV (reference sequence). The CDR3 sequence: CASSPGGNIQYF. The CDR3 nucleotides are TGTGCCAGCAGTCCAGGAGGTAACATTCAGTACTTC.